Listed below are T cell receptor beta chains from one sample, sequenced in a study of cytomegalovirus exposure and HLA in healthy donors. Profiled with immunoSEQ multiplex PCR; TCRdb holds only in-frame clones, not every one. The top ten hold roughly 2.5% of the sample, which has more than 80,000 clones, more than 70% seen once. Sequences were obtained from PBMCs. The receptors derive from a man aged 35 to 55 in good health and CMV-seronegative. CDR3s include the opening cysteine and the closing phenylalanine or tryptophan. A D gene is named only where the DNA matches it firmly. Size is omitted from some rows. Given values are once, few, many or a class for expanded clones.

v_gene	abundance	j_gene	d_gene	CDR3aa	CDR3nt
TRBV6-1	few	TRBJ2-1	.	CASSGNYEQFF	TGTGCCAGCAGTGGTAACTATGAGCAGTTCTTC
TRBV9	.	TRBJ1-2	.	CASSVASGGTNYGYTF	TGTGCCAGCAGCGTAGCCTCAGGTGGAACTAACTATGGCTACACCTTC
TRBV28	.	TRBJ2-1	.	CASSPMSGLTYNEQFF	TGTGCCAGCAGCCCCATGAGCGGACTGACCTACAATGAGCAGTTCTTC
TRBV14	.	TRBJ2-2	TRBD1	CASSQDLTGMNTGELFF	TGTGCCAGCAGCCAAGACTTGACAGGGATGAACACCGGGGAGCTGTTTTTT
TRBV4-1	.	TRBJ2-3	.	CASSQDRGAADTQYF	TGCGCCAGCAGCCAAGACAGGGGGGCAGCAGATACGCAGTATTTT
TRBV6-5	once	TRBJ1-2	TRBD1	CASSRTLTGNYGYTF	TGTGCCAGCAGCCGTACCTTGACAGGGAACTATGGCTACACCTTC
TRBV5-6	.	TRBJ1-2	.	CASSVYNYGYTF	TGTGCCAGCAGCGTCTATAACTATGGCTACACCTTC
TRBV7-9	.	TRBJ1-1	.	CASFGGGTEAFF	TGTGCCAGCTTTGGGGGGGGTACTGAAGCTTTCTTT
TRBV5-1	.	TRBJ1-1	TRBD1	CASKQQGAGEAFF	TGCGCCAGCAAACAACAGGGGGCAGGTGAAGCTTTCTTT
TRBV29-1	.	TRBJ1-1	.	CSAAWGGEGTEAFF	TGCAGCGCCGCGTGGGGGGGCGAGGGCACTGAAGCTTTCTTT
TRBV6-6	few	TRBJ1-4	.	CASSKLGTDEKLFF	TGTGCCAGCAGTAAACTGGGGACTGATGAAAAACTGTTTTTT
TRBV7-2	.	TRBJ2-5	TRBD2	CASSQTSLETQYF	TGTGCCAGCAGCCAGACTAGCCTAGAGACCCAGTACTTC
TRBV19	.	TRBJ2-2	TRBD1	CASSSQGAGTGELFF	TGTGCCAGTAGTTCTCAGGGGGCTGGCACCGGGGAGCTGTTTTTT
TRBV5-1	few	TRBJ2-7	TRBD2	CASSPGGSGGYEQYF	TGCGCCAGCAGCCCGGGTGGTAGCGGGGGCTACGAGCAGTACTTC
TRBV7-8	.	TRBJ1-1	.	CASSLPSGTEAFF	TGTGCCAGCAGCTTACCATCAGGCACTGAAGCTTTCTTT
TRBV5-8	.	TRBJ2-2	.	CASSGAGLIANTGELFF	TGTGCCAGCAGCGGGGCAGGGCTTATTGCGAACACCGGGGAGCTGTTTTTT
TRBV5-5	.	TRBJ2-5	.	CASSPRRPRTPTIQETQYF	TGTGCCAGCAGCCCCAGACGTCCTAGGACTCCAACAATTCAAGAGACCCAGTACTTC
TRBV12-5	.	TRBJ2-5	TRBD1	CASGLFGTGSLQETQYF	TGTGCTAGTGGTTTGTTTGGGACAGGGTCTTTACAAGAGACCCAGTACTTC
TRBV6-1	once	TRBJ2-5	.	CASQRGTQETQYF	TGTGCCAGTCAGAGGGGGACCCAAGAGACCCAGTACTTC
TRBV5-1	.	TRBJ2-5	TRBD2	CASSRVVSGGAEETQYF	TGCGCCAGCAGCCGGGTTGTCAGCGGGGGGGCGGAGGAGACCCAGTACTTC
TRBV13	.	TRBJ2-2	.	CASSKGLDTGELFF	TGTGCCAGCAGCAAGGGGCTTGACACCGGGGAGCTGTTTTTT
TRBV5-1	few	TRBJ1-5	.	CASSLQGGSNQPQHF	TGCGCCAGCAGCTTGCAGGGTGGTAGCAATCAGCCCCAGCATTTT
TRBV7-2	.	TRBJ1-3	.	CASSLALRGSSGNTIYF	TGTGCCAGCAGCTTAGCGCTACGGGGTAGCTCTGGAAACACCATATATTTT
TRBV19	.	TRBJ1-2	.	CASSKSSVFPETPGGYTF	TGTGCCAGTAGTAAAAGTTCAGTATTCCCCGAAACTCCGGGAGGCTACACCTTC
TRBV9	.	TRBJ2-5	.	CASSDGWLGGRQETQYF	TGTGCCAGCAGCGACGGATGGCTAGGCGGTAGACAAGAGACCCAGTACTTC
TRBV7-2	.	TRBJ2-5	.	CASSSLRETQYF	TGTGCCAGCAGCTCTCTGCGGGAAACCCAGTACTTC
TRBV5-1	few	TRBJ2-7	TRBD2	CASSFVGGSYEQYF	TGCGCCAGCAGCTTTGTCGGGGGGTCCTACGAGCAGTACTTC
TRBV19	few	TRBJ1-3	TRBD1	CASSRDSSGNTIYF	TGTGCCAGTAGTAGGGACAGCTCTGGAAACACCATATATTTT
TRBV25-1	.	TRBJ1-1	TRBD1	CATRTGEENTEAFF	TGTGCCACCAGGACAGGGGAGGAGAACACTGAAGCTTTCTTT
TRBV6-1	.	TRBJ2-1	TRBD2	CASSATLAALYNEQFF	TGTGCCAGCAGTGCCACACTAGCGGCCTTATACAATGAGCAGTTCTTC
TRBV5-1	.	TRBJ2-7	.	CASSLEGRAYEQYF	TGCGCCAGCAGCTTGGAGGGCAGGGCCTACGAGCAGTACTTC